This T cell receptor beta chain was identified during a study of response to subunit inactivated influenza vaccine. MiXCR, applied by TCRdb to the RT-PCR reads, yields one record per CDR3 protein. In the table there are 450,000 to 600,000 distinct CDR3 sequences, roughly 7.6% of which are singletons. The sample holds many counts of this clonotype. Its target is not known. Whole-study findings and limits: Seasonal influenza vaccination, on each occasion, was suggested by the authors to recruit few new T cells.

The CDR3 has 15 residues. V was shortened by 1 base and J by 6 bases, with 13 bases between the two germline ends. Per germline, CDR1 SGHKS and CDR2 YYEKEE (reference sequence). The sample consisted of PBMCs from blood, taken around 25 months after vaccination. The chain uses TRBV5-5 and TRBJ2-2; a weak D match, TRBD2 (6 bases). The TCR originated in a man between 50 and 70 years old who received an inactivated influenza vaccine. CDR3 protein: CASSLMGGDAGELFF. The CDR3 DNA follows: TGTGCCAGCAGCTTGATGGGAGGCGACGCCGGGGAGCTGTTTTTT.